This note documents a single TCR beta chain sequence. The antigen remains unidentified. This sample is drawn from a study of cytomegalovirus exposure and HLA in healthy donors. Study in general: The 120 validation repertoires, a later analysis reported, used the same platform as the roughly 650 repertoires from the first cohort. Study-wide points: Most sequenced TCRs were rare (though some public TCRs occurred in many donors). In the approximately 120 validation repertoires, a later analysis found that first-cohort TCR clusters tended to co-occur.

The protocol was immunoSEQ multiplex PCR, while the TCRdb copy is restricted to in-frame clones and leaves out a portion. The sample contains around 60,000 clones, about 88% of which appear only once. The CDR3 has 14 residues. Germline V gene data show CDR1 as MNHEY and CDR2 as SMNVEV (reference sequence). Trimming cost V 6 bases and J 4 bases; bases outside gene matches: 8. The chain employs TRBV27 and TRBJ1-1; 7 bases are shared with TRBD1. The sequenced sample was PBMCs. This clonotype was obtained from a young man in good health and CMV-seronegative. The CDR3 is CASRQRQGATEAFF. For the CDR3, the DNA is TGTGCCAGCAGACAACGACAGGGTGCCACTGAAGCTTTCTTT.